This T cell receptor beta chain appears in the sequencing data of a study of blood T cell repertoires in COVID-19 (dated by TCRdb to about 2020). At the level of the whole study: Collaborator samples came from the United States, Italy and Spain and covered acute and convalescent phases of COVID-19. Sample metadata almost always included a de-identified subject ID, COVID-19 status, age in years and sex. The repertoires were released in a freely available public database meant as a resource for research on the immune response to SARS-CoV-2. Where HLA class I and class II types were available, the types were taken from metadata supplied by the sample provider, not from assay-based typing. The material from the prospective study consisted of cDNA or gDNA derived from T cells, B-cell-depleted T cells, or PBMCs. Deeply sampled blood TCRbeta repertoires from subjects exposed to, actively infected with, or recovered from COVID-19 were included in the dataset. The samples were drawn from the first 160 participants of the ongoing ImmuneRACE study and from under 1,500 subjects provided by 6 global collaborators. Study-wide findings and limitations: The quantity of clinical and demographic metadata differed by source and by participant and was supplied without curation.

Via the germline V gene, CDR1 is MGHDK and CDR2 SYGVNS. V gives up 7 bases and J gives up 4 bases, and the segment between their germline ends measures 16 bases. There are 15 amino acids in the CDR3, from cysteine to phenylalanine inclusive. CDR3 DNA only is kept here, 45 bases in frame from base 1. As for this clone: The specificity of this receptor is unknown. Base-call qualities are not available, and no considerably larger clone is one nucleotide away.

Whole blood was collected in K2EDTA tubes by collaborating institutions according to the institutions' own protocols. For TCRbeta analysis, collaborator samples were shipped as frozen whole blood, as isolated PBMCs, or as DNA extracted from either sample type. The immunoSEQ Assay, a bias-controlled multiplex PCR, was used to amplify TCRbeta CDR3 regions from genomic DNA. Turning to the authors' computational methods: Nucleated cell counts per sample were estimated from amplification of reference gene primers within the assay. Sequence reads were collapsed and filtered to measure the absolute abundance of every unique TCRbeta CDR3 rearrangement. For each sample, productive Simpson clonality was calculated by taking the square root of Simpson's diversity index across productive rearrangements. TCRdb obtained this table from immuneACCESS and retained in-frame rearrangements with V and J assigned. These tables miss some clones; where compared with another copy, unresolved V genes account for less than half of the shortfall, and the remainder is unexplained. D and trimming come from the DNA, and the V and J calls and clone size come from that table. In all, the sample holds approximately 150,000 clones, and about 80% of those were seen once. The ten largest clones add up to roughly 17% of the sample.

The sequenced sample consisted of peripheral blood. This receptor was taken from a man aged 50-60 years with acute or convalescent COVID-19. The chain couples TRBV25-1 to TRBJ1-4; there is no confident call for the D gene. The nucleotide sequence is given as TGTGCCAGCACTCGCACGGGTTGGAGTAATGAAAAACTGTTTTTT. Protein translation: CASTRTGWSNEKLFF.